This is a list of T cell receptor beta chains from one sample in a study of identical twins. TCRdb ran MiXCR on the 5' RACE reads and lists one entry per CDR3 protein. The table records hundreds of thousands of distinct CDR3 sequences, roughly 6% of them present only once. The sequenced material came from naive T cells sorted from blood. The source of these receptors is a man aged 18 to 30 in good health. Both conserved end residues are part of each CDR3. Each record gives: V gene, J gene, CDR3 length, CDR3 protein.

TRBV5-1,TRBJ2-2,17,CASSFRAGGEDTGELFF
TRBV12-3/TRBV12-4,TRBJ2-2,12,CASSRSNGELFF
TRBV3-1,TRBJ2-3,15,CASSRDPPSTDTQYF
TRBV6-2/TRBV6-3,TRBJ2-3,14,CASKTRWGTDTQYF
TRBV20-1,TRBJ2-1,15,CSALRGRAVYNEQFF
TRBV5-1,TRBJ2-1,16,CASSPLGRPTYNEQFF
TRBV6-1,TRBJ1-4,14,CASTSRGGNEKLFF
TRBV24-1,TRBJ2-2,13,CATSDFNTGELFF
TRBV7-2,TRBJ2-2,15,CASSLVTGSTGELFF
TRBV12-3/TRBV12-4,TRBJ1-1,15,CASSFSGLRGAEAFF
TRBV20-1,TRBJ2-7,14,CSALQAGGTYEQYF
TRBV5-1,TRBJ2-5,13,CASSLETGETQYF
TRBV5-1,TRBJ2-2,16,CASSFGPSDGTGELFF
TRBV29-1,TRBJ2-3,13,CSVERQGSRAQYF
TRBV20-1,TRBJ2-2,14,CSARPPTGIGELFF
TRBV29-1,TRBJ2-7,14,CSAAPQDRVNEQYF
TRBV20-1,TRBJ2-1,15,CSGTEGFASYNEQFF
TRBV7-2,TRBJ2-1,13,CASSLYFYGGQQF
TRBV5-1,TRBJ2-3,13,CASSGGQPGTQYF
TRBV7-2,TRBJ2-3,15,CASFNSGKVSDTQYF
TRBV25-1,TRBJ2-1,15,CASSGSRGAGNEQFF
TRBV6-2/TRBV6-3,TRBJ1-5,13,CASGWGNNQPQHF
TRBV24-1,TRBJ2-1,15,CATSASPTATDEQFF
TRBV27,TRBJ2-5,14,CASSRLAGIETQYF
TRBV5-1,TRBJ2-1,12,CASSREGEYGFF
TRBV29-1,TRBJ1-2,14,CSAKERGGNYGYTF
TRBV24-1,TRBJ1-4,15,CATSDARTGHRKLFF
TRBV4-1,TRBJ1-2,17,CASSPTFTGSDFYGYTF
TRBV4-1,TRBJ2-3,14,CASSHRLIAAPQYF
TRBV5-1,TRBJ2-1,15,CASSFSGRTYNEQFF
TRBV28,TRBJ1-2,15,CASSLRGGYAYGYTF
TRBV15,TRBJ2-7,18,CATSRARQRERTVYEQYF
TRBV20-1,TRBJ2-3,15,CSASILAGDADTQYF
TRBV20-1,TRBJ2-2,14,CSASRDSLGGELFF
TRBV29-1,TRBJ2-1,13,CSALQGWGNEQFF
TRBV4-1,TRBJ2-7,15,CASSQEVDPTYEQYF
TRBV24-1,TRBJ2-2,18,CATSDRTGAGANTGELFF
TRBV7-9,TRBJ2-1,16,CASSASSRGSFAEQFF
TRBV11-2,TRBJ2-5,16,CASSLVSGPKGETQYF
TRBV9,TRBJ2-7,15,CASSVGQSLSYEQYF
TRBV12-3/TRBV12-4,TRBJ2-1,14,CASRFRDRGNEQFF
TRBV14,TRBJ2-2,14,CASSQQGSTGELFF
TRBV6-4,TRBJ2-2,15,CASTGGSWGTGELFF
TRBV20-1,TRBJ1-3,12,CSARSLADRAYF
TRBV6-1,TRBJ2-1,15,CASSESGGPYNEQFF
TRBV11-2,TRBJ1-3,16,CASSLVPGTSGNTIYF
TRBV29-1,TRBJ1-3,13,CSVGDILGNTIYF
TRBV6-1,TRBJ2-1,13,CASRPFPYNEQFF
TRBV7-9,TRBJ1-6,14,CASSLQGYNSPLHF
TRBV20-1,TRBJ2-1,12,CSARLGGREQFF
TRBV12-3/TRBV12-4,TRBJ2-3,13,CASILGRADTQYF
TRBV20-1,TRBJ2-2,12,CSAREGAGELFF
TRBV29-1,TRBJ2-6,14,CSVSRGPGANVLTF
TRBV24-1,TRBJ2-3,15,CATSSGTRYTDTQYF
TRBV9,TRBJ2-3,17,CASSVGVAGGRTDTQYF